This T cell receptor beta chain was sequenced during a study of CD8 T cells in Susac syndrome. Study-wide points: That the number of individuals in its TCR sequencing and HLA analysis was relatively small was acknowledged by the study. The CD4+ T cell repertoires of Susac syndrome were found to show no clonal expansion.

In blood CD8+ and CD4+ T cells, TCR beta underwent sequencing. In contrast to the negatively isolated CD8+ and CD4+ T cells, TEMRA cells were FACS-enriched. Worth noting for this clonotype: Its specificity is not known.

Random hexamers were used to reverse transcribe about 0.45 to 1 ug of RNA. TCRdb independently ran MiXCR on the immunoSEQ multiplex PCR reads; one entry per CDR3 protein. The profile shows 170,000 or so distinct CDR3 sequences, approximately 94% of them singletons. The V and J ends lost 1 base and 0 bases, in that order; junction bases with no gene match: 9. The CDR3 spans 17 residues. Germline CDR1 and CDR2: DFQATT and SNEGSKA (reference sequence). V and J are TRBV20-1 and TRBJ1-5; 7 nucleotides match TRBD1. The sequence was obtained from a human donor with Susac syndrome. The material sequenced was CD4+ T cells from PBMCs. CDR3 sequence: CSARAYRGGYSNQPQHF. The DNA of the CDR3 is TGCAGTGCTAGAGCCTACAGGGGCGGCTATAGCAATCAGCCCCAGCATTTT.